This record concerns one TCR beta chain sequence. This entry belongs to a study of blood T cell repertoires in COVID-19. Across the whole study: In each case, the material was cDNA or gDNA derived from T cells, B-cell-depleted T cells, or PBMCs.

Original data processing: How many nucleated cells were present was estimated from reference gene primer amplification. Here immunoSEQ multiplex PCR was the method, and the copy in TCRdb shows in-frame clones only, minus some. V and J calls and clone size are those listed in that table; D and trimming were worked out from the DNA. Here the sample spans 57,000 or so clones, approximately 88% being singletons. The germline gives CDR1 ENHRY, CDR2 SYGVKD. This CDR3 spans 13 amino acids. V was cut by 4 bases and J by 6 bases, with 10 bases left in between. The source material was peripheral blood. The clonotype originates from a man in his sixties or seventies with active COVID-19. The rearrangement joins TRBV10-3 to TRBJ1-5; a weak D match, TRBD1 (6 bases). In nucleotides, the CDR3 is TGTGCCATCAGTGCAGGGGAGGGTCAGCCCCAGCATTTT. Translation: CAISAGEGQPQHF.